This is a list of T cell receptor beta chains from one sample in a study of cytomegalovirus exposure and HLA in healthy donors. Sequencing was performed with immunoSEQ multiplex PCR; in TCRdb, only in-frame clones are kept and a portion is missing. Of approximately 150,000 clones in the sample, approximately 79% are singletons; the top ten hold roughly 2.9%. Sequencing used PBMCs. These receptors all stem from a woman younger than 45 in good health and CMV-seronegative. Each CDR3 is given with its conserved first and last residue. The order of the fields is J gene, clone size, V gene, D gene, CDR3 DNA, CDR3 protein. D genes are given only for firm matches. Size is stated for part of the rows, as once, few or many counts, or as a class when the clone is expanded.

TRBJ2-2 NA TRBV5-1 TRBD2 TGCGCCAGCAGCTTGAGGCTAGCGGGGGCCGGGGAGCTGTTTTTT CASSLRLAGAGELFF
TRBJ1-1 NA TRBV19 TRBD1 TGTGCCACAAAGAGGGGGACAGGGGGCATGAACACTGAAGCTTTCTTT CATKRGTGGMNTEAFF
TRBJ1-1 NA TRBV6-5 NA TGTGCCAGCAGTGCCCTTTCCCGAGTAGGGGCTGAAGCTTTCTTT CASSALSRVGAEAFF
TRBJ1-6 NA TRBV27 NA TGTGCCAGCAGTCCCTTGACCGGGGGGAGGCGGAATTCACCCCTCCACTTT CASSPLTGGRRNSPLHF
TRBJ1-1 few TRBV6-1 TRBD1 TGTGCCAGCAGTGAGGGTATTCCGGGACAGAGTGAAGCTTTCTTT CASSEGIPGQSEAFF
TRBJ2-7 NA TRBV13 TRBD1 TGTGCCAGCAGCCCCTGGACAGGCAGCTCCTACGAGCAGTACTTC CASSPWTGSSYEQYF
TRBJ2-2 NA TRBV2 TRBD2 TGTGCCAGCAGTATAGCGGGAGGGAGCACCGGGGAGCTGTTTTTT CASSIAGGSTGELFF
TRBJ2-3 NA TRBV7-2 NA TGTGCCAGCAGCCCATACAGGCCAGACACAGATACGCAGTATTTT CASSPYRPDTDTQYF
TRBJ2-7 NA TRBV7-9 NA TGTGCCAGCAGCTTAGCCGTGTCGAGATACGAGCAGTACTTC CASSLAVSRYEQYF
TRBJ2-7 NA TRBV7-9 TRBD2 TGTGCCAGCAGCTCCGGGACTAGCGGTACCTACGAGCAGTACTTC CASSSGTSGTYEQYF
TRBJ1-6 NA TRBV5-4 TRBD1 TGTGCCAGCAGCATAAAGACAGGGGGAAATTCACCCCTCCACTTT CASSIKTGGNSPLHF
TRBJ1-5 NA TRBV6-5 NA TGTGCCAGCAGTTATTCGCGGGCACCCTCTGATCAGCCCCAGCATTTT CASSYSRAPSDQPQHF
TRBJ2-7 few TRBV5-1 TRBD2 TGCGCCAGCAGCTTCATGAGCGGGGGCGAGCAGTACTTC CASSFMSGGEQYF
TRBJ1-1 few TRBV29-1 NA TGCAGCGTCCGTCAGGGTGGGGACACTGAAGCTTTCTTT CSVRQGGDTEAFF
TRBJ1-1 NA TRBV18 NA TGTGCCAGCTCACCACCGAGTCTGGACACTGAAGCTTTCTTT CASSPPSLDTEAFF
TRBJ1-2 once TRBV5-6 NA TGTGCCAGCAGCTTGGTGTCAGGCCCTAACTATGGCTACACCTTC CASSLVSGPNYGYTF
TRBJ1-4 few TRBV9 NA TGTGCCAGCAGCGTTCAGGGGACTAATGAAAAACTGTTTTTT CASSVQGTNEKLFF
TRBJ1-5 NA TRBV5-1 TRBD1 TGCGCCAGCAGCCCGGGACAGGGAGATCAGCCCCAGCATTTT CASSPGQGDQPQHF